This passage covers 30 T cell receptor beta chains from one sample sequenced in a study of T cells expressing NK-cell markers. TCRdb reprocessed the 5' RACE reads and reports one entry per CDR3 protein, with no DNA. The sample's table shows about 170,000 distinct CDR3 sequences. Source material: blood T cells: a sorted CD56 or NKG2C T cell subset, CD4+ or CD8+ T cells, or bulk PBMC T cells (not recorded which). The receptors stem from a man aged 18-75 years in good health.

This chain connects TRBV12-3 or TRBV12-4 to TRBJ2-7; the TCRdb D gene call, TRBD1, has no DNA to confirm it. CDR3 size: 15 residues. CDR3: CASSPFGAGIYEQYF.

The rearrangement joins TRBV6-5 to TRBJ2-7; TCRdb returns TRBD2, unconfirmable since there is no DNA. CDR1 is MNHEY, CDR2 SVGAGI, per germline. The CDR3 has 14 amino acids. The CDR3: CASSLLGGGDEQYF.

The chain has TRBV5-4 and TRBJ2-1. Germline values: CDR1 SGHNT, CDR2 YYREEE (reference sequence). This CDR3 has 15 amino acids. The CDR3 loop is CASSLLVGSYNEQFF.

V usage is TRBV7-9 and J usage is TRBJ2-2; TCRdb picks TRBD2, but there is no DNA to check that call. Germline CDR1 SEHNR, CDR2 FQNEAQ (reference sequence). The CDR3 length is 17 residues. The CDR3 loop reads CASSKGPGGGTTGELFF.

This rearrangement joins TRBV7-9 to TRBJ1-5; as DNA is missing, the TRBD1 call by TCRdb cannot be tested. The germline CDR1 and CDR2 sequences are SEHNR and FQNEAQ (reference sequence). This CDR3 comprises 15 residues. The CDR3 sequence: CASSATGGSNQPQHF.

This CDR3 is CASSLAPSGQETQYF. The V gene is TRBV5-4, the J gene TRBJ2-5; TCRdb returns TRBD2, unconfirmable since there is no DNA. The length of the CDR3 is 15 residues. Looked up from germline, CDR1 is SGHNT and CDR2 is YYREEE (reference sequence).

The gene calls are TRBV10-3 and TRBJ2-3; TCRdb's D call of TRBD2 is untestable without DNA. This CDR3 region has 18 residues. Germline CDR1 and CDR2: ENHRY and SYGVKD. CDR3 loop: CAISESEGGGGGADTQYF.

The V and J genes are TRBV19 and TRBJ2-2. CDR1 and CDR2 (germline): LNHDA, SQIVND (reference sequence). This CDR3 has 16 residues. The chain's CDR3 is CASSITPLLMPGELFF.

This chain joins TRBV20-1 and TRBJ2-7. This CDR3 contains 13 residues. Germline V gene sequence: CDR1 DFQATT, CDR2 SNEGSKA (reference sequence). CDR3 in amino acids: CSAVMTSYGEQYF.

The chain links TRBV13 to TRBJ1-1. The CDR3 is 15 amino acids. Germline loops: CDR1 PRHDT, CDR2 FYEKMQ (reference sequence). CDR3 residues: CASSLDGIMNTEAFF.

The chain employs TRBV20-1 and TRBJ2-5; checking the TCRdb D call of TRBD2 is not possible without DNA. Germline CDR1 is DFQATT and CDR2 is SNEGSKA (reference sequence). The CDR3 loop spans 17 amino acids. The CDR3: CSARDYGERGAQETQYF.

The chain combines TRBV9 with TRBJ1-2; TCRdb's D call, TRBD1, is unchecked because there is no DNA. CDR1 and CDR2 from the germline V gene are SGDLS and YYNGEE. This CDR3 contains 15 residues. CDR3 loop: CASSVARAEGDGYTF.

CDR3 loop: CASSNRQGRNEQFF. V is TRBV9 and J is TRBJ2-1; TCRdb calls TRBD1, which cannot be checked without DNA. This CDR3 has 14 amino acids. From germline, CDR1 is SGDLS and CDR2 YYNGEE. Filled out from reference TRBV9 and TRBJ2-1, the complete variable domain reads DSGVTQTPKHLITATGQRVTLRCSPRSGDLSVYWYQQSLDQGLQFLIQYYNGEERAKGNILERFSAQQFPDLHSELNLSSLELGDSALYFCASSNRQGRNEQFFGPGTRLTVL.

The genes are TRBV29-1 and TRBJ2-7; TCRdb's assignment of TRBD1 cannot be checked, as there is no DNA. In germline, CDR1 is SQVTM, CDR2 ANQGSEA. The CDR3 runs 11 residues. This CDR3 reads CSVEVGGRQYF.

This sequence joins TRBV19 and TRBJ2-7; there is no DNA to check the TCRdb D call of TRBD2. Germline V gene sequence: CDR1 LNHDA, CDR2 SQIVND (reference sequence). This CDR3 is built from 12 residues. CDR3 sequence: CASSVLEGEQYF.

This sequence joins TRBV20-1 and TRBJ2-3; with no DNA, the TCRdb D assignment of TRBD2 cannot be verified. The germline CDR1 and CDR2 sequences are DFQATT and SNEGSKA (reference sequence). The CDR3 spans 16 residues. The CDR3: CSARVLAGGPPDTQYF.

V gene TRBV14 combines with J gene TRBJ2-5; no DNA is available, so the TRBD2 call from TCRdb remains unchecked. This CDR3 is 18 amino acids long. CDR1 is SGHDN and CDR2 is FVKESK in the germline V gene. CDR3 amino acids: CASSQEVVAGKQEETQYF.

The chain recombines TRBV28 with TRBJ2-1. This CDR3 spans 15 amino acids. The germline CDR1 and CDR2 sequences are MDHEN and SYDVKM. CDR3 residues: CASSPDRAPRNEQFF.

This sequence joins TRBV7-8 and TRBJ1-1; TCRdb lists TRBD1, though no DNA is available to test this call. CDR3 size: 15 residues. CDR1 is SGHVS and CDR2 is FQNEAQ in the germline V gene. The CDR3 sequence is CASSLTGNWNTEAFF.

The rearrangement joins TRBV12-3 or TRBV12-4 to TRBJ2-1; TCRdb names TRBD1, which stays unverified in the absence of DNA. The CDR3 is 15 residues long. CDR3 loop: CASSVSGGAQNEQFF.

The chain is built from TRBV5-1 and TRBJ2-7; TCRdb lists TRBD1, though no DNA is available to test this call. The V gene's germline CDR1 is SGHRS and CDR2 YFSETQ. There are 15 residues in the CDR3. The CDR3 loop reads CASSLTGTGVYEQYF.

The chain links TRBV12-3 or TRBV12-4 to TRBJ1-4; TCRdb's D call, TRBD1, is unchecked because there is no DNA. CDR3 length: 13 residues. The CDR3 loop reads CASSGTGNEKLFF.

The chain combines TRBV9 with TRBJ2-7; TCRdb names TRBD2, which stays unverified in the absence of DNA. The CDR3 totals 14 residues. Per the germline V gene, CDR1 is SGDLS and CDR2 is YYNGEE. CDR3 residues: CASSVGGALGEQYF.

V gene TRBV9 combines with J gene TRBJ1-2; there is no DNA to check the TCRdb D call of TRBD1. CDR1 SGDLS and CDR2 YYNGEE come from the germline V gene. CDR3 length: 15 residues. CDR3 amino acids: CASRDAPGSNYGYTF.

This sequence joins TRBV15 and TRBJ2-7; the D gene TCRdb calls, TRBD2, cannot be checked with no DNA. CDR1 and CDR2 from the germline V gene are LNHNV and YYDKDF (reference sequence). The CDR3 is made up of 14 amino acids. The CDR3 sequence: CATSRGDGLYEQYF.

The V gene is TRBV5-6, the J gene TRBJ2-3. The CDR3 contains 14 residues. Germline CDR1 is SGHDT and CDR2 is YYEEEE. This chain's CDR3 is CASSLDDDTDTQYF.

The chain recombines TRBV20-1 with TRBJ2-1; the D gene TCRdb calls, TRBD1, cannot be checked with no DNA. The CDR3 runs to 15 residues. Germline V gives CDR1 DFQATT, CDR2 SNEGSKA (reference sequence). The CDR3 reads CSADTGGTSYNEQFF.

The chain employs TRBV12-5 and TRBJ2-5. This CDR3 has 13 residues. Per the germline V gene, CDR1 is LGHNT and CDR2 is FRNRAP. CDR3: CASGLYIQETQYF.

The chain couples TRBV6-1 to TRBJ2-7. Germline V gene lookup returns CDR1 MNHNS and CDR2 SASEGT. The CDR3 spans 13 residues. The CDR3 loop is CASSGPLGYEQYF.

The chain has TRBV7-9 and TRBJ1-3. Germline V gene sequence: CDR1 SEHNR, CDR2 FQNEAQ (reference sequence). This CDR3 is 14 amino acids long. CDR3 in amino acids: CASSPPAGGNTIYF.